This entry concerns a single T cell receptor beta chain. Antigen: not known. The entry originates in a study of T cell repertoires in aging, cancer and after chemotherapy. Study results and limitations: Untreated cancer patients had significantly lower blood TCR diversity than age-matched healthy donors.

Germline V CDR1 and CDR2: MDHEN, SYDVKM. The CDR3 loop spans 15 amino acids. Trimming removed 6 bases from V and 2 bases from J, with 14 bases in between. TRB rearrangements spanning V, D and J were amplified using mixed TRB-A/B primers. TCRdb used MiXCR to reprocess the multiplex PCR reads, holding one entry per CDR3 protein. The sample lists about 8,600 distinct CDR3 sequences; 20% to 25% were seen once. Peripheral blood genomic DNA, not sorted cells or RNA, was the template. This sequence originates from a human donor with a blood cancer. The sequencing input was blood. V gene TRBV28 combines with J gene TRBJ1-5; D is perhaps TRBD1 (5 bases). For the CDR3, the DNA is TGTGCCAGCAGCCTCGCAGGGCCTGGCAATCAGCCCCAGCATTTT. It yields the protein CASSLAGPGNQPQHF.